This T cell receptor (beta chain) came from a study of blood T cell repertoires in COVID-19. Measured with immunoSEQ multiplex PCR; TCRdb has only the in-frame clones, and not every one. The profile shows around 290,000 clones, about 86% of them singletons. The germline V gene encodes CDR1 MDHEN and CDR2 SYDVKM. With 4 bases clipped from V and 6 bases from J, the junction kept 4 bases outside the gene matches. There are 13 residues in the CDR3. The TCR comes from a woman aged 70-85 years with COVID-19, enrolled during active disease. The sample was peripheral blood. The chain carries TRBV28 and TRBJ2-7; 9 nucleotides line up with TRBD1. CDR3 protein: CASSSGQGFEQYF. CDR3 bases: TGTGCCAGCAGTTCGGGACAGGGTTTCGAGCAGTACTTC.